Below are 18 T cell receptor beta chains sequenced from a single sample in a study of T cells in Graves' hyperthyroidism and ophthalmopathy. Authors of the study amplified TCR beta CDR3 regions from RNA transcripts. The HTBI primer set was used in a first-round RT-PCR of the TCR CDR3. TCRdb used MiXCR to reprocess the multiplex PCR reads, holding one entry per CDR3 protein. The table includes about 160,000 distinct CDR3 sequences, over 8% detected once. Material: blood. Receptor source: a woman younger than 35 with Graves' hyperthyroidism that later progressed to Graves' ophthalmopathy.

This clonotype was seen ten or more times. This chain joins TRBV20-1 and TRBJ2-1, with 11 bases lining up with TRBD1. The CDR3 has 16 residues. J gave up 3 bases and V 1 base, and 5 bases lay outside the gene matches. Germline V gives CDR1 DFQATT, CDR2 SNEGSKA (reference sequence). Here the CDR3 reads CSARGTGGADYNEQFF. The DNA of the CDR3 is TGCAGTGCTAGAGGGACAGGGGGCGCCGACTACAATGAGCAGTTCTTC.

This clonotype was counted many times. CDR3 sequence: CATSGTGGTGELFF. DNA for the CDR3: TGTGCCACCTCTGGGACAGGGGGCACCGGGGAGCTGTTTTTT. The chain joins TRBV7-3 to TRBJ2-2, with 11 bases fitting TRBD1. From germline, CDR1 is SGHTA and CDR2 FQGTGA. V trimming: 10 bases; J trimming: 4 bases; junction bases outside the gene matches: 5. The CDR3 consists of 14 residues.

The chain couples TRBV19 to TRBJ1-6, with D possibly TRBD1 on 5 matching bases. V was cut by 2 bases and J by 7 bases, with 15 bases left in between. The CDR3 totals 16 residues. CDR1 and CDR2 (germline): LNHDA, SQIVND (reference sequence). The chain's CDR3 is CASSISRASRNSPLHF. Written as DNA, the CDR3 is TGTGCCAGTAGTATAAGCAGGGCCTCGCGGAATTCACCCCTCCACTTT.

In its sample, this clonotype was seen once. Sequence at one end of the junction differs from germline and may be a read error. The chain combines TRBV20-1 with TRBJ2-1, with 8 bases matching TRBD2. The CDR3 extends over 15 amino acids. Germline CDR1 is DFQATT and CDR2 is SNEGSKA (reference sequence). The CDR3 reads CSARDPGLDINEQLF. CDR3 DNA sequence: TGCAGTGCTAGAGATCCGGGACTAGATATTAATGAGCAGCTCTTC.

In its sample, this clonotype was seen many times. The chain recombines TRBV6-1 with TRBJ1-1, with TRBD1 matching over 7 bases. J was trimmed by 8 bases and V by 7 bases; bases with no gene match: 10. The CDR3 has 13 residues. Per germline, CDR1 MNHNS and CDR2 SASEGT. CDR3 coding DNA: TGTGCCAGCACCCAGGGACAGCAAACAGAAGCTTTCTTT. Translation gives CASTQGQQTEAFF.

This CDR3 is CASTEARTPSGDEQFF. CDR3 DNA: TGTGCCAGCACCGAAGCGAGGACACCCTCTGGCGATGAGCAGTTCTTC. The chain employs TRBV28 and TRBJ2-1; weak D call: TRBD1 (5 bases). The germline V and J ends were trimmed by 7 bases and 8 bases, with 24 bases remaining between them. The CDR3 extends over 16 amino acids. Germline lookup yields CDR1 MDHEN and CDR2 SYDVKM.

In this sample, this clonotype turned up many times. The chain has TRBV20-1 and TRBJ2-7; either TRBD1 or TRBD2 may fit D (6 bases each). CDR1 is DFQATT and CDR2 is SNEGSKA in the germline V gene (reference sequence). Between the trimmed V and J ends, which lost 5 bases and 2 bases, there was a span of 13 bases. The length of the CDR3 is 13 residues. CDR3 coding DNA: TGCAGTGCTGGCGGGACACCCACCTACGAGCAGTACTTC. It encodes CSAGGTPTYEQYF.

This clonotype was seen at least ten times. The chain is built from TRBV2 and TRBJ1-5; possibly TRBD1 for D (5 bases). This CDR3 comprises 15 residues. CDR1 SNHLY and CDR2 FYNNEI come from the germline V gene. Trimming took 7 bases from V and 1 from J, leaving 14 bases between them. The CDR3 sequence: CASTEGVGSNQPQHF. CDR3 bases: TGTGCCAGCACCGAAGGGGTAGGGAGCAATCAGCCCCAGCATTTT.

This clonotype was observed at least ten times. This chain uses TRBV20-1 with TRBJ2-2; 8 bases match TRBD2. The germline V gene has CDR1 DFQATT and CDR2 SNEGSKA (reference sequence). Germline trimming cut 3 bases from V and 7 bases from J; bases unmatched to any gene: 10. The CDR3 is 15 residues long. The CDR3 DNA sequence: TGCAGTGCTAGGGTCCTAGGACTAGCAGACGGGGAGCTGTTTTTT. Translated: CSARVLGLADGELFF.

This clonotype was observed at least ten times. The chain recombines TRBV6-1 with TRBJ1-5; no definite D call. The CDR3 extends over 14 amino acids. Germline CDR1 MNHNS, CDR2 SASEGT. Deletions cut 5 bases from V and 0 bases from J, with 8 bases between. CDR3 sequence reads: CASSLIGSNQPQHF. CDR3 in DNA: TGTGCCAGCAGTCTCATAGGTAGCAATCAGCCCCAGCATTTT.

This clonotype was observed many times. The CDR3 sequence is CASKTGGGDTEAFF. The CDR3 nucleotides read TGTGCCAGCAAAACGGGGGGGGGAGACACTGAAGCTTTCTTT. The V call is TRBV11-2, the J call TRBJ1-1; a possible D gene is TRBD1 (5 bases). This CDR3 region has 14 residues. The V end was cut by 7 bases, the J end by 3 bases, with 15 bases between. CDR1 is SGHAT and CDR2 is FQNNGV in the germline V gene.

This clonotype was seen many times. V and J are TRBV7-2 and TRBJ2-1; D unresolved. V was pared by 5 bases and J by 0 bases, with 11 bases between. The V gene's germline CDR1 is SGHTA and CDR2 FQGNSA. The CDR3 is made up of 15 amino acids. The CDR3 nucleotides read TGTGCCAGCAGCACAATACAGAGCTCCTACAATGAGCAGTTCTTC. Translated: CASSTIQSSYNEQFF.

This clonotype was detected many times. The chain links TRBV15 to TRBJ2-1, with a possible D match to TRBD1 (5 bases). V shed 0 bases and J shed 3 bases, with 21 bases lying between them. The CDR3 is 19 residues long. CDR1 and CDR2 (germline): LNHNV, YYDKDF (reference sequence). Here the CDR3 reads CATSRDPAGRYNNYNEQFF. The CDR3 DNA reads TGTGCCACCAGCAGAGACCCGGCAGGGCGGTATAATAACTACAATGAGCAGTTCTTC.

This clonotype was recorded many times. The chain joins TRBV7-2 to TRBJ2-7; no definite D call. There are 11 residues in the CDR3. Trimming shortened V by 3 bases and J by 6 bases, and 6 bases separated the two germline ends. The germline CDR1 and CDR2 sequences are SGHTA and FQGNSA. The CDR3 region has the DNA TGTGCCAGCAGCTTGTTCCTCGAGCAGTACTTC. Translating it yields CASSLFLEQYF.

This clonotype was recorded many times. The V and J genes are TRBV18 and TRBJ1-1; perhaps TRBD1 as D (6 bases). This CDR3 has 13 amino acids. The germline CDR1 and CDR2 sequences are KGHSH and LQKENI. V was cut by 4 bases and J by 2 bases, with 8 bases left in between. The CDR3 DNA is TGTGCCAGCTCACGACAGGAAAACACTGAAGCTTTCTTT. Encoded protein: CASSRQENTEAFF.

Many counts were recorded for this clonotype. The V call is TRBV24-1, the J call TRBJ2-3, with 9 bases identical to TRBD2. This CDR3 region has 15 residues. Germline V CDR1 and CDR2: KGHDR, SFDVKD. V lost 5 bases to trimming and J lost 2 bases; unmatched junction nucleotides: 4. CDR3: CATSGLAGFTDTQYF. The CDR3 bases are TGTGCCACCAGTGGGCTAGCGGGGTTCACAGATACGCAGTATTTT.

A remark on this clonotype: This may arise from a read error, as a much more abundant clone is one base away. The CDR3 loop reads CASSYGTGGFYEQYF. The CDR3 DNA reads as TGTGCCAGCAGTTACGGGACAGGGGGCTTCTACGAGCAGTACTTC. The chain links TRBV28 to TRBJ2-7; TRBD1 agrees at 12 bases. The V gene end was trimmed by 4 bases and the J gene end by 3 bases; junction bases not matched to a gene: 4. The CDR3 runs to 15 residues. In germline, CDR1 is MDHEN, CDR2 SYDVKM.

This clonotype was counted at least ten times. The V gene is TRBV11-1, the J gene TRBJ2-1; 14 positions agree with TRBD2. CDR3 length: 17 amino acids. Trimming cost V 2 bases and J 8 bases; bases outside gene matches: 8. Germline CDR1 is SGHAT and CDR2 is FQDESV (reference sequence). DNA for the CDR3: TGTGCCAGCAGCTTACTGCCCGGGACTAGCGGGAGCGATGAGCAGTTCTTC. Translating gives CASSLLPGTSGSDEQFF.